The 22 T cell receptor beta chains given below trace back to one sample, sequenced in a study of T cells in localized non-small cell lung cancer. This table comes from immunoSEQ multiplex PCR, and its TCRdb copy is limited to in-frame clones, with some not included. The profile shows around 26,000 clones, approximately 89% of them singletons. The input for sequencing was peripheral blood, taken before any cancer treatment. The receptors derive from a female donor older than 55 with stage II squamous cell lung carcinoma.

The chain links TRBV7-2 to TRBJ1-5; D is unresolved. The CDR3 sequence is 12 residues long. Looked up from germline, CDR1 is SGHTA and CDR2 is FQGNSA. V was pared by 5 bases and J by 5 bases, with 7 bases between. CDR3 nucleotide sequence: TGTGCCAGCAGCATGAACTATCAGCCCCAGCATTTT. This sequence encodes CASSMNYQPQHF.

The CDR3 spells CASSRSGAHYGYTF. The CDR3 DNA reads TGTGCCAGCAGTCGTTCAGGGGCCCACTATGGCTACACCTTC. This chain joins TRBV27 and TRBJ1-2; TRBD1 is a possible D gene (6 bases). Trimming took 5 bases from V and 3 from J, leaving 13 bases between them. This CDR3 region has 14 residues. The germline V gene has CDR1 MNHEY and CDR2 SMNVEV (reference sequence).

V gene TRBV5-1 combines with J gene TRBJ1-6; D is unresolved. CDR1 and CDR2 (germline): SGHRS, YFSETQ. This CDR3 comprises 16 residues. Trimming shortened V by 4 bases and J by 0 bases, and 11 bases separated the two germline ends. In DNA form, the CDR3 reads TGCGCCAGCAGCCTGAGCGTTAGCTCCTATAATTCACCCCTCCACTTT. Amino acid sequence: CASSLSVSSYNSPLHF.

The CDR3 loop reads CASSQLRLEVSSNQPQHF. CDR3 coding DNA: TGCGCCAGCAGTCAATTACGGTTGGAGGTTAGTTCGAATCAGCCCCAGCATTTT. The V call is TRBV23-1, the J call TRBJ1-5; D gene ambiguous. TRBV23-1 is given ORF status, its function remaining uncertain. CDR3 length equals 18 residues. Trimming took off 1 base at V and 4 bases at J, with 20 bases between the two ends.

The rearrangement links TRBV5-4 to TRBJ1-1, with a weak D call TRBD1 (5 bases). From germline, CDR1 is SGHNT and CDR2 YYREEE (reference sequence). The CDR3 is 17 amino acids. V shed 0 bases and J shed 0 bases, with 15 bases lying between them. The chain's CDR3 is CASSLVGRGHMNTEAFF. The CDR3 nucleotides read TGTGCCAGCAGCTTGGTAGGGAGGGGTCACATGAACACTGAAGCTTTCTTT.

V gene TRBV12-5 combines with J gene TRBJ2-3; no definite D call. The CDR3 totals 13 residues. V was shortened by 3 bases and J by 1 base, with 5 bases between the two germline ends. In germline, CDR1 is LGHNT, CDR2 FRNRAP. The CDR3 nucleotides read TGTGCTAGTGGTTTCGGCGGCACAGATACGCAGTATTTT. Encoded protein: CASGFGGTDTQYF. Based on the CDR3 plus reference TRBV12-5 and TRBJ2-3, the full variable domain is DARVTQTPRHKVTEMGQEVTMRCQPILGHNTVFWYRQTMMQGLELLAYFRNRAPLDDSGMPKDRFSAEMPDATLATLKIQPSEPRDSAVYFCASGFGGTDTQYFGPGTRLTVL.

The V and J genes are TRBV4-1 and TRBJ1-1; 9 nucleotides agree with TRBD1. Germline-derived CDR1 and CDR2 are MGHRA and YSYEKL. CDR3 length: 14 residues. J lost 4 bases, V lost 6 bases, and 6 bases had no gene match. In nucleotides, the CDR3 is TGCGCCAGCAGGCCCGGGACAGGGACCACTGAAGCTTTCTTT. Translated, it gives CASRPGTGTTEAFF.

V usage is TRBV5-1 and J usage is TRBJ1-2; tentatively, D is TRBD1 (6 bases). Germline-derived CDR1 and CDR2 are SGHRS and YFSETQ. The CDR3 spans 16 residues. Trimming stripped 0 bases from V and 1 base from J, with 13 bases between. CDR3 sequence: CASSLAGDVLNYGYTF. The CDR3 coding sequence is TGCGCCAGCAGCTTGGCAGGGGATGTCCTTAACTATGGCTACACCTTC.

This sequence joins TRBV7-2 and TRBJ2-1; D is uncertain. The CDR3 spans 11 residues. Germline CDR1 SGHTA, CDR2 FQGNSA. V dropped 1 base and J dropped 10 bases, with 5 bases sitting between them. The CDR3 is CASSLGQEQFF. The DNA for the CDR3 is TGTGCCAGCAGCTTAGGACAAGAGCAGTTCTTC. Combining the CDR3 with reference TRBV7-2 and TRBJ2-1 gives the whole variable domain GAGVSQSPSNKVTEKGKDVELRCDPISGHTALYWYRQSLGQGLEFLIYFQGNSAPDKSGLPSDRFSAERTGGSVSTLTIQRTQQEDSAVYLCASSLGQEQFFGPGTRLTVL.

The CDR3 coding sequence is TGTGCCAGCAGGCTACTTACGGGGGCCCACGAGCAGTACTTC. Translation gives CASRLLTGAHEQYF. The chain has TRBV7-2 and TRBJ2-7; D tentatively fits TRBD1 or TRBD2 (6 bases each). The CDR3 contains 14 residues. V was clipped by 6 bases and J by 5 bases, with 17 bases between them. Germline CDR1 SGHTA, CDR2 FQGNSA.

The chain combines TRBV30 with TRBJ1-1; D is unclear. Trimming pared 0 bases from V and 5 bases from J, leaving 16 bases between. From germline, CDR1 is GTSNPN and CDR2 SVGIG (reference sequence). There are 15 residues in the CDR3. CDR3 DNA: TGTGCCTGGAGTGTACTCTCTCTAGGGAGGACTGAAGCTTTCTTT. This translates into CAWSVLSLGRTEAFF.

This chain links TRBV2 with TRBJ2-2, with TRBD2 as a possible D gene (5 bases). The V end was cut by 6 bases, the J end by 7 bases, with 15 bases between. This CDR3 region has 14 residues. CDR1 is SNHLY and CDR2 is FYNNEI in the germline V gene. CDR3 sequence: CASRIEPGIGELFF. Written as DNA, the CDR3 is TGTGCCAGCAGAATCGAGCCGGGAATCGGGGAGCTGTTTTTT.

The chain joins TRBV28 to TRBJ1-3; tentatively, D is TRBD1 (6 bases). Germline V gives CDR1 MDHEN, CDR2 SYDVKM. V was clipped by 3 bases and J by 3 bases, with 21 bases between them. The CDR3 runs 18 residues. The CDR3 DNA sequence: TGTGCCAGCAGTTTGGATGTAGGGGCCAGGGGACGTGGAAACACCATATATTTT. It encodes CASSLDVGARGRGNTIYF.

The chain joins TRBV9 to TRBJ1-6; TRBD1 agrees at 7 bases. Germline lookup yields CDR1 SGDLS and CDR2 YYNGEE. The CDR3 runs 14 residues. With 1 base clipped from V and 5 bases from J, the junction kept 0 bases outside the gene matches. The DNA of the CDR3 is TGTGCCAGCAGCGTACAGGGGGATAATTCACCCCTCCACTTT. Its translation is CASSVQGDNSPLHF.

J is TRBJ1-2 and V is TRBV5-1; the match to TRBD1 covers 7 bases. J lost 2 bases, V lost 5 bases, and 6 bases had no gene match. The CDR3 is 14 residues long. CDR1 and CDR2 from the germline V gene are SGHRS and YFSETQ. The CDR3 bases are TGCGCCAGCAGTTACGGGACAGAGAACTATGGCTACACCTTC. This gives the protein CASSYGTENYGYTF.

The chain carries TRBV9 and TRBJ2-3; D remains unclear. The germline gives CDR1 SGDLS, CDR2 YYNGEE. The CDR3 has 14 residues. The V gene lost 4 bases and the J gene lost 6 bases, with 15 bases spanning the gap. The CDR3 nucleotides are TGTGCCAGCAGCCCTCCTTGGGGTTCGGATACGCAGTATTTT. Amino acids: CASSPPWGSDTQYF.

The rearrangement joins TRBV4-1 to TRBJ1-1; possible D gene TRBD1, 5 bases. The germline V gene encodes CDR1 MGHRA and CDR2 YSYEKL. The V end lost 1 base, the J end lost 11 bases, and 17 bases lay between the germline ends. The CDR3 contains 14 residues. Here the CDR3 DNA reads TGCGCCAGCAGCCAAGGTGAGTCAGTGGGGCCGGCTTTCTTT. Translation: CASSQGESVGPAFF.

The J gene is TRBJ2-3, the V gene TRBV2; 7 bases are a match to TRBD2. The germline V gene encodes CDR1 SNHLY and CDR2 FYNNEI. The trim removed 8 bases at V and 1 base at J, leaving 6 bases unmatched. This CDR3 contains 14 residues. The CDR3 sequence: CASCWGGRTDTQYF. CDR3 DNA: TGTGCCAGCTGCTGGGGGGGACGCACAGATACGCAGTATTTT.

The CDR3 region is CAWRRTGELFF. The CDR3 nucleotides are TGTGCCTGGAGGAGAACCGGGGAGCTGTTTTTT. J is TRBJ2-2 and V is TRBV30; no definite D call. V shed 3 bases and J shed 5 bases, with 4 bases lying between them. This CDR3 is 11 amino acids long. Germline values: CDR1 GTSNPN, CDR2 SVGIG (reference sequence).

The J gene is TRBJ2-2, the V gene TRBV10-1; D possibly corresponds to TRBD1 (6 bases). Between the trimmed V and J ends, which lost 6 bases and 5 bases, there was a span of 13 bases. Germline CDR1 is WNHNN and CDR2 is SYGVQD (reference sequence). The CDR3 has 14 residues. The CDR3 sequence is CASSYTGKTGELFF. In DNA form, the CDR3 reads TGCGCCAGCAGCTATACAGGGAAGACCGGGGAGCTGTTTTTT.

The genes are TRBV18 and TRBJ1-3; D is unclear. The germline gives CDR1 KGHSH, CDR2 LQKENI. The CDR3 is made up of 13 amino acids. The V end was cut by 4 bases, the J end by 2 bases, with 6 bases between. The CDR3 reads CASSQGTGNTIYF. The CDR3 DNA reads as TGTGCCAGCTCACAGGGTACTGGAAACACCATATATTTT.

This clone was detected once. The chain links TRBV6-5 to TRBJ1-1; D is undetermined. This CDR3 comprises 15 residues. Germline CDR1 reads MNHEY; CDR2 reads SVGAGI. The V and J ends lost 0 bases and 5 bases respectively, with 13 bases between them. DNA of the CDR3: TGTGCCAGCAGTTACTCGCTAGGGAGTGGGACTGAAGCTTTCTTT. It codes for CASSYSLGSGTEAFF.